Presented here are 18 T cell receptor beta chains from one specimen sequenced in a study of blood T cell repertoires in COVID-19. Measured with immunoSEQ multiplex PCR; TCRdb has only the in-frame clones, and not every one. The table records fewer than 350,000 clones, roughly nine tenths of them present only once. Input material: peripheral blood. These receptor sequences come from a woman under 40 with COVID-19, enrolled during active disease.

The gene calls are TRBV19 and TRBJ2-3; maybe TRBD2 (6 bases). This CDR3 contains 14 residues. V lost 2 bases, J lost 3 bases, and 9 bases lay in between. Germline V lookup: CDR1 LNHDA, CDR2 SQIVND (reference sequence). The DNA of the CDR3 is TGTGCCAGTAGTATAAAGGCGGGGACAGATACGCAGTATTTT. It codes for CASSIKAGTDTQYF.

The rearrangement uses TRBV19 and TRBJ2-5, with D perhaps matching TRBD1 (6 bases). The CDR3 runs 16 residues. Germline CDR1 and CDR2: LNHDA and SQIVND (reference sequence). V was shortened by 1 base and J by 2 bases, with 14 bases between the two germline ends. This chain's CDR3 is CASSIGGDRLQETQYF. In DNA form, the CDR3 reads TGTGCCAGTAGTATAGGGGGCGACAGGCTTCAAGAGACCCAGTACTTC.

There are a few counts of this clone. The chain joins TRBV4-2 to TRBJ1-6; 7 positions match TRBD1. J gave up 7 bases and V 6 bases, and 9 bases lay outside the gene matches. CDR1 and CDR2 from the germline V gene are LGHNA and YNFKEQ. The CDR3 contains 15 residues. CDR3 DNA: TGTGCCAGCAGTGTTTTGGACAGGATGAATTCACCCCTCCACTTT. Translation: CASSVLDRMNSPLHF.

V usage is TRBV7-9 and J usage is TRBJ2-2; TRBD1 aligns across 9 bases. V shed 5 bases and J 1 base; nucleotides not matched to a gene: 5. This CDR3 comprises 16 residues. Germline V gene data show CDR1 as SEHNR and CDR2 as FQNEAQ (reference sequence). Here the CDR3 reads CASSHNRGRNTGELFF. The DNA for the CDR3 is TGTGCCAGCAGCCACAACAGGGGGCGGAACACCGGGGAGCTGTTTTTT.

Notes on this clone: A junction boundary mismatches the germline segment, possibly from a read error. The rearrangement uses TRBV4-2 and TRBJ2-1; 9 bases match TRBD2. The CDR3 extends over 15 amino acids. Germline V gene sequence: CDR1 LGHNA, CDR2 YNFKEQ. In nucleotides, the CDR3 is TGTGCCAGCAGTCAAGATGCGGGGGGGGTGGATGAGCAGTTCTTC. It is translated as CASSQDAGGVDEQFF.

This rearrangement joins TRBV6-2 or TRBV6-3 to TRBJ2-7; 9 positions agree with TRBD2. The CDR3 is 14 amino acids. Germline CDR1 and CDR2: MNHEY and SVGEGT. J lost 3 bases, V lost 4 bases, and 4 bases had no gene match. This CDR3 reads CASSSLTSGYEQYF. CDR3 DNA: TGTGCCAGCAGTTCCCTGACTAGCGGCTACGAGCAGTACTTC.

This clone was counted a single time. This CDR3 is CASSYSTTGRETQYF. Written as DNA, the CDR3 is TGTGCCAGCAGTTACTCGACCACAGGGCGAGAGACCCAGTACTTC. The chain has TRBV6-6 and TRBJ2-5, with a possible D match to TRBD1 (6 bases). This CDR3 has 15 residues. With 0 bases removed from V and 4 bases from J, the gap between germline ends came to 12 bases. Germline assignment: CDR1 MNHNY and CDR2 SVGAGI (reference sequence).

The chain couples TRBV5-8 to TRBJ1-5; TRBD1 might be the D (5 bases). The length of the CDR3 is 14 residues. V was clipped by 2 bases and J by 6 bases, with 12 bases between them. In germline, CDR1 is SGHTS, CDR2 YDEGEE. The CDR3 loop is CASSFFQGGQPQHF. The CDR3 region has the DNA TGTGCCAGCAGCTTCTTCCAGGGTGGTCAGCCCCAGCATTTT.

The chain uses TRBV4-2 and TRBJ2-5, with TRBD2 matching over 12 bases. The V gene's germline CDR1 is LGHNA and CDR2 YNFKEQ. CDR3 length equals 16 residues. With V trimmed by 1 base and J by 4 bases, 4 bases remained unmatched. This CDR3 reads CASSQGLAGAPETQYF. DNA for the CDR3: TGTGCCAGCAGCCAAGGACTAGCGGGGGCCCCAGAGACCCAGTACTTC.

The J gene is TRBJ2-7, the V gene TRBV2, with a tentative D call TRBD2 (5 bases). Germline assignment: CDR1 SNHLY and CDR2 FYNNEI. This CDR3 is 14 amino acids long. Trimming shortened V by 3 bases and J by 9 bases, and 18 bases separated the two germline ends. Here the CDR3 reads CASSDGGGFLGQYF. The DNA for the CDR3 is TGTGCCAGCAGTGATGGCGGAGGATTTTTAGGGCAGTACTTC.

The chain links TRBV18 to TRBJ1-1; 9 positions match TRBD1. The CDR3 loop spans 15 amino acids. Germline loops: CDR1 KGHSH, CDR2 LQKENI. J gave up 5 bases and V 4 bases, and 8 bases lay outside the gene matches. The CDR3 spells CASSQTTGGATEAFF. Written as DNA, the CDR3 is TGTGCCAGCTCACAGACGACAGGGGGGGCTACTGAAGCTTTCTTT.

The V call is TRBV4-1, the J call TRBJ2-7; D may be TRBD2 (5 bases). Germline V gene data show CDR1 as MGHRA and CDR2 as YSYEKL. This CDR3 is 15 amino acids long. V gave up 7 bases and J gave up 4 bases, with 20 bases separating them. For the CDR3, the DNA is TGCGCCAGCACCGCGTCCGGGGTAGGCTCTTACGAGCAGTACTTC. Translated, it gives CASTASGVGSYEQYF.

This rearrangement joins TRBV3-1 (or the pseudogene TRBV3-2) to TRBJ1-4; the D gene is possibly TRBD1 (5 bases). The CDR3 contains 17 residues. V was shortened by 4 bases and J by 6 bases, with 21 bases between the two germline ends. Germline values: CDR1 LGHDT, CDR2 YNNKEL (reference sequence). CDR3 protein: CASSRAGGLVIDEKLFF. For the CDR3, the DNA is TGTGCCAGCAGCCGCGCGGGGGGTTTGGTTATTGATGAAAAACTGTTTTTT.

This clone was seen a single time. The chain uses TRBV15 and TRBJ1-5, with TRBD1 matching over 9 bases. The germline CDR1 and CDR2 sequences are LNHNV and YYDKDF (reference sequence). The CDR3 sequence is 16 residues long. The V gene end was trimmed by 5 bases and the J gene end by 2 bases; junction bases not matched to a gene: 7. CDR3 protein: CATSGGQGLGNQPQHF. Here the CDR3 DNA reads TGTGCCACCAGCGGCGGACAGGGGTTGGGCAATCAGCCCCAGCATTTT. The full variable domain, with the rest looked up from reference TRBV15 and TRBJ1-5, is DAMVIQNPRYQVTQFGKPVTLSCSQTLNHNVMYWYQQKSSQAPKLLFHYYDKDFNNEADTPDNFQSRRPNTSFCFLDIRSPGLGDTAMYLCATSGGQGLGNQPQHFGDGTRLSIL.

V is TRBV19 and J is TRBJ2-7; the D is unclear. V was clipped by 3 bases and J by 3 bases, with 15 bases between them. CDR3 length: 15 amino acids. The germline V gene encodes CDR1 LNHDA and CDR2 SQIVND (reference sequence). The CDR3: CASSMAARLYYEQYF. In DNA form, the CDR3 reads TGTGCCAGTAGTATGGCCGCGAGGTTGTACTACGAGCAGTACTTC.

V is TRBV7-2 and J is TRBJ1-2; D possibly corresponds to TRBD1 (6 bases). V was pared by 5 bases and J by 5 bases, with 18 bases between. This CDR3 has 15 residues. The V gene's germline CDR1 is SGHTA and CDR2 FQGNSA. CDR3 nucleotides: TGTGCCAGCAGCCCAACGGACAGTTTACTTTATGGCTACACCTTC. Translation gives CASSPTDSLLYGYTF.

This sequence joins TRBV6-5 and TRBJ1-6; 10 nucleotides match TRBD1. Per the germline V gene, CDR1 is MNHEY and CDR2 is SVGAGI. This CDR3 comprises 15 residues. V trimming: 7 bases; J trimming: 6 bases; junction bases outside the gene matches: 6. As DNA, the CDR3 is TGTGCCAGCACTCGGGACAGGGGACTTAATTCACCCCTCCACTTT. It specifies CASTRDRGLNSPLHF.

J is TRBJ1-3 and V is TRBV27; maybe TRBD1 (5 bases). Germline V gene sequence: CDR1 MNHEY, CDR2 SMNVEV (reference sequence). V was pared by 4 bases and J by 2 bases, with 12 bases between. CDR3 length equals 15 residues. This chain's CDR3 is CASSYGGTPGNTIYF. DNA of the CDR3: TGTGCCAGCAGTTACGGGGGTACCCCTGGAAACACCATATATTTT.